This TCR beta chain was sequenced during a study of PD-1 blockade in mismatch repair-deficient tumors. The table came from immunoSEQ multiplex PCR; TCRdb's copy has only in-frame clones and leaves some out. The table records approximately 63,000 clones, around 89% of them present only once. Whole-study findings and limits: Tumor-resident clones, often absent from pretreatment blood, expanded after pembrolizumab and then contracted.

All patients were mismatch repair deficient, assessed by either PCR or immunohistochemistry. Three pembrolizumab responders had their TCRs sequenced. On this clone: Antigen specificity is unknown.

Sample: peripheral blood, taken 52 weeks after starting pembrolizumab. This TCR was recovered from an adult with mismatch repair-deficient cancer.

The CDR3 region has the DNA TGCGCCAGCAGCCAAGACCCCGGACAGGGTGGGGTTTTATATCAAGCTTTCTTT. Its translation is CASSQDPGQGGVLYQAFF. The rearrangement links TRBV4-1 to TRBJ1-1, with 8 nucleotides matching TRBD1. This CDR3 comprises 18 residues. V shed 0 bases, J shed 9 bases, and the junction held 18 bases outside the gene matches. Germline V gene sequence: CDR1 MGHRA, CDR2 YSYEKL.